In this sample, the clone carrying this T cell receptor (beta chain) turned up many times. No antigen is known for it. This sample stems from a study of T cell repertoires in cytomegalovirus infection. Overall study: Use of recently identified HLA-C-restricted and well-studied HLA-B-restricted CMV epitopes was part of the study. Public TCR beta signatures provided an indication of both CMV infection and a matching HLA type.

Regarding the study as a whole: HLA-C-restricted CMV-specific TCR beta clonotypes prevailed in the ex vivo response. The cumulative frequency of public TCR beta families identified carriers of CMV plus the relevant HLA.

Germline-derived CDR1 and CDR2 are SGHAT and FQNNGV. This CDR3 contains 14 residues. With 2 bases removed from V and 6 bases from J, the gap between germline ends came to 14 bases. TCRdb reanalysed the reads using MiXCR and keeps one entry per CDR3 protein. The table records about 570,000 distinct CDR3 sequences, roughly 42% of them present only once. The sequencing used cultured PBMCs, collected from culture after CMV antigen stimulation. The chain is built from TRBV11-2 and TRBJ2-7; no reliable D call. This clonotype was obtained from a human donor in good health (CMV status not recorded). Some clones in this sample may be carry-over from other donors' samples. DNA for the CDR3: TGTGCCAGCAGCTTAAACACTTATGTCGGCGAGCAGTACTTC. Translated: CASSLNTYVGEQYF.